Each of the 18 T cell receptor beta chains below was sequenced from the same sample in a study of long-term antiretroviral therapy in people with HIV. Sequencing used immunoSEQ v3.0 at survey level. Assay used: immunoSEQ multiplex PCR; TCRdb lists only in-frame clones, some missing. This sample has 15,000 to 20,000 clones; 79% occur once, and the top ten carry approximately 8%. The specimen comprised unsorted PBMCs, sampled at the start of antiretroviral therapy. These receptors were collected from a man aged 25 to 40 with HIV.

The gene calls are TRBV5-1 and TRBJ2-7, with 8 positions matching TRBD1. Germline lookup yields CDR1 SGHRS and CDR2 YFSETQ. This CDR3 comprises 15 residues. V shed 0 bases and J 5 bases; nucleotides not matched to a gene: 7. CDR3 amino acids: CASSLEETGADEQYF. For the CDR3, the DNA is TGCGCCAGCAGCTTGGAAGAGACAGGGGCCGACGAGCAGTACTTC.

This sequence joins TRBV5-5 and TRBJ2-7; 7 nucleotides match TRBD1. This CDR3 spans 16 amino acids. Trimming removed 3 bases from V and 3 bases from J; junction bases left unmatched: 12. CDR1 SGHKS and CDR2 YYEKEE come from the germline V gene (reference sequence). The CDR3 DNA is TGTGCCAGCAGCTCGCCCGGTGACAGGGCCGACTACGAGCAGTACTTC. Protein: CASSSPGDRADYEQYF.

By proportion, this clone is medium-sized (0.01 to 0.1%). CDR3 amino acids: CASSRRGQMNTEAFF. The CDR3 region has the DNA TGTGCCAGCAGCCGCCGCGGCCAGATGAACACTGAAGCTTTCTTT. The chain employs TRBV6-5 and TRBJ1-1; the D is unclear. CDR1 and CDR2 from the germline V gene are MNHEY and SVGAGI. V lost 6 bases to trimming and J lost 0 bases, with 14 bases between them. This CDR3 is built from 15 residues.

The rearrangement joins TRBV19 to TRBJ2-1; D remains unclear. CDR3 length: 14 residues. Germline CDR1 and CDR2: LNHDA and SQIVND (reference sequence). The V and J ends lost 5 bases and 0 bases respectively, with 8 bases between them. Written as DNA, the CDR3 is TGTGCCAGTAGTTTAACGAGCTCCTACAATGAGCAGTTCTTC. This codes for CASSLTSSYNEQFF.

The chain links TRBV9 to TRBJ2-7; D may be TRBD2 (7 bases). The CDR3 is 14 residues long. V was trimmed by 4 bases and J by 2 bases, leaving 13 bases between them. Germline CDR1 is SGDLS and CDR2 is YYNGEE. The DNA of the CDR3 is TGTGCCAGCAGCCCCTTCGGGGGGCCCTACGAGCAGTACTTC. Translated: CASSPFGGPYEQYF.

The V call is TRBV11-2, the J call TRBJ2-7, with 7 bases that match TRBD2. Germline V gene lookup returns CDR1 SGHAT and CDR2 FQNNGV. CDR3 length: 14 residues. Germline trimming cut 1 base from V and 2 bases from J; bases unmatched to any gene: 2. The CDR3 region is CASSLAGLAYEQYF. The CDR3 bases are TGTGCCAGCAGCTTAGCAGGACTAGCCTACGAGCAGTACTTC.

This rearrangement joins TRBV18 to TRBJ1-2, with D unclear. The V and J ends lost 4 bases and 7 bases respectively, with 19 bases between them. Per germline, CDR1 KGHSH and CDR2 LQKENI. The CDR3 extends over 15 amino acids. The CDR3 DNA reads TGTGCCAGCTCACAAGCCGGACGAAGCTTTGGTGGCTACACCTTC. Residues: CASSQAGRSFGGYTF.

This chain joins TRBV7-9 and TRBJ2-1, with TRBD2 matching over 13 bases. J lost 7 bases, V lost 5 bases, and 11 bases had no gene match. The CDR3 loop spans 17 amino acids. Germline V gives CDR1 SEHNR, CDR2 FQNEAQ (reference sequence). For the CDR3, the DNA is TGTGCCAGCAGCCCCCGGACTAGCGGGGGCCCCGGTAATGAGCAGTTCTTC. Protein sequence: CASSPRTSGGPGNEQFF.

The chain carries TRBV7-9 and TRBJ2-7; 7 bases line up with TRBD1. The CDR3 extends over 15 amino acids. The V and J ends lost 5 bases and 3 bases, in that order; junction bases with no gene match: 10. Germline-derived CDR1 and CDR2 are SEHNR and FQNEAQ (reference sequence). CDR3 residues: CASSTGSGQFYEQYF. CDR3 sequence (DNA): TGTGCCAGCAGCACCGGCTCGGGACAGTTCTACGAGCAGTACTTC. Drawing the rest from reference TRBV7-9 and TRBJ2-7, the complete variable domain is DTGVSQNPRHKITKRGQNVTFRCDPISEHNRLYWYRQTLGQGPEFLTYFQNEAQLEKSRLLSDRFSAERPKGSFSTLEIQRTEQGDSAMYLCASSTGSGQFYEQYFGPGTRLTVT.

CDR3 nucleotides: TGCGCCAGCAGCTTGGTTCGGGCAGGGACGAGTGTGGGGGCTGAAGCTTTCTTT. Protein product: CASSLVRAGTSVGAEAFF. The V call is TRBV5-1, the J call TRBJ1-1, with D possibly being TRBD1 (5 bases). CDR3 size: 18 residues. Germline lookup yields CDR1 SGHRS and CDR2 YFSETQ. The V end lost 0 bases, the J end lost 6 bases, and 24 bases lay between the germline ends. Based on the CDR3 plus reference TRBV5-1 and TRBJ1-1, the full variable domain is KAGVTQTPRYLIKTRGQQVTLSCSPISGHRSVSWYQQTPGQGLQFLFEYFSETQRNKGNFPGRFSGRQFSNSRSEMNVSTLELGDSALYLCASSLVRAGTSVGAEAFFGQGTRLTVV.

The J gene is TRBJ2-1, the V gene TRBV7-9, with 12 bases that match TRBD1. The CDR3 is 15 amino acids. V lost 2 bases to trimming and J lost 8 bases; unmatched junction nucleotides: 4. Germline V gene sequence: CDR1 SEHNR, CDR2 FQNEAQ (reference sequence). The CDR3 spells CASSLRDRGLDEQFF. CDR3 bases: TGTGCCAGCAGCTTAAGGGACAGGGGGCTGGATGAGCAGTTCTTC.

This clone was seen a few times. V is TRBV7-9 and J is TRBJ2-2, with D possibly matching TRBD1 (5 bases). Trimming shortened V by 2 bases and J by 4 bases, and 8 bases separated the two germline ends. Germline V lookup: CDR1 SEHNR, CDR2 FQNEAQ (reference sequence). This CDR3 comprises 14 residues. CDR3 sequence: CASSLLRGTGELFF. The CDR3 region has the DNA TGTGCCAGCAGCTTATTAAGGGGCACCGGGGAGCTGTTTTTT.

This chain joins TRBV19 and TRBJ2-7, with no clear D. V lost 6 bases and J 6 bases, leaving 18 bases between the germline ends. This CDR3 contains 14 residues. The germline gives CDR1 LNHDA, CDR2 SQIVND (reference sequence). CDR3 protein: CASSPGPDLVEQYF. The CDR3, as DNA: TGTGCCAGTAGCCCCGGGCCGGATCTCGTCGAGCAGTACTTC.

The rearrangement links TRBV21-1 to TRBJ2-7; the table names TRBD2, a call not compared with the DNA. TRBV21-1 counts as a pseudogene. The CDR3 is made up of 18 amino acids. CDR3 amino acids: CASSKEYLGGLAGDEQYF. The CDR3 nucleotides are TGTGCCAGCAGCAAAGAATACCTAGGGGGACTAGCGGGAGACGAGCAGTACTTC.

V and J are TRBV27 and TRBJ2-7, with 7 bases fitting TRBD1. Looked up from germline, CDR1 is MNHEY and CDR2 is SMNVEV (reference sequence). CDR3 length equals 14 residues. Germline trimming cut 2 bases from V and 4 bases from J; bases unmatched to any gene: 5. The CDR3 spells CASSLRGGVYEQYF. Here the CDR3 DNA reads TGTGCCAGCAGTTTAAGAGGGGGCGTGTACGAGCAGTACTTC.

The table lists this clone with a few counts. The gene calls are TRBV6-1 and TRBJ2-7; 10 nucleotides agree with TRBD1. Germline V CDR1 and CDR2: MNHNS, SASEGT. Trimming at V came to 6 bases and at J to 4 bases, leaving 6 bases not matched to a gene. This CDR3 has 14 amino acids. The CDR3 loop reads CASSPDRGPYEQYF. In DNA, the CDR3 is TGTGCCAGCAGCCCCGACAGGGGGCCTTACGAGCAGTACTTC.

The V gene is TRBV7-2, the J gene TRBJ2-3; D tentatively fits TRBD1 or TRBD2 (6 bases each). The ends were cut back, 3 bases at V and 10 bases at J, with 11 bases in the middle. This CDR3 has 12 residues. CDR1 is SGHTA and CDR2 is FQGNSA in the germline V gene. The CDR3 DNA is TGTGCCAGCAGCTTCGGGGGCGGTTCGCAGTATTTT. Protein: CASSFGGGSQYF.

The rearrangement joins TRBV19 to TRBJ1-5; D remains ambiguous. With 4 bases removed from V and 3 bases from J, the gap between germline ends came to 10 bases. CDR1 is LNHDA, CDR2 SQIVND, per germline (reference sequence). The CDR3 consists of 14 residues. The CDR3 DNA follows: TGTGCCAGTAGTAGCCTCTGGTTCAATCAGCCCCAGCATTTT. Translating it yields CASSSLWFNQPQHF.